The sequence of this T cell receptor beta chain was determined in a study of blood T cell repertoires in COVID-19. The overall study: Acute and convalescent COVID-19 samples came from the United States, Italy and Spain. PBMCs, B-cell-depleted T cells, or T cells were the source of the cDNA or gDNA that made up the material.

The CDR3 loop spans 16 amino acids. Germline loops: CDR1 LGHDT, CDR2 YNNKEL (reference sequence). With V trimmed by 5 bases and J by 2 bases, 7 bases remained unmatched. In the study's own analysis: For nucleated cells, counts were estimated from reference gene primer amplification. The table came from immunoSEQ multiplex PCR; TCRdb's copy has only in-frame clones and leaves some out. D and trimming were read from the DNA, whereas the V and J calls and clone size are those reported in that table. The sample holds about 40,000 clones; over 70% are singletons and the top ten take more than 7%. This clonotype originated in a woman aged 70-85 years with acute or convalescent COVID-19. The rearrangement joins TRBV3-1 (or the pseudogene TRBV3-2) to TRBJ2-7; 12 bases are shared with TRBD2. Sequencing was done on a sample of peripheral blood. CDR3 protein: CASSLHGLAGTYEQYV. CDR3 coding DNA: TGTGCCAGCAGCTTACACGGACTAGCGGGAACCTACGAGCAGTACGTC.